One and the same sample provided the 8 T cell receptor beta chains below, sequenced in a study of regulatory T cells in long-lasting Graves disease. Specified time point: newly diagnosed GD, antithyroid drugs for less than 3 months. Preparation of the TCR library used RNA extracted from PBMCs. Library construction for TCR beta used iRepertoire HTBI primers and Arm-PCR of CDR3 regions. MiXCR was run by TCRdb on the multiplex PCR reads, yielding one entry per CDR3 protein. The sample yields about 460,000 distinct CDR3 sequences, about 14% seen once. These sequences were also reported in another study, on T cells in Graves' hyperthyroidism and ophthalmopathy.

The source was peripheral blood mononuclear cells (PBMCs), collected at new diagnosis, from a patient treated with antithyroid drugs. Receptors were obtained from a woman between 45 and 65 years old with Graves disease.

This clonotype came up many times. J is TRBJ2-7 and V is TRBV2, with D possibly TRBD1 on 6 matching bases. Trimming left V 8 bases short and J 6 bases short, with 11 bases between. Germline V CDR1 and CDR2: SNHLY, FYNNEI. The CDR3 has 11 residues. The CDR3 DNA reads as TGTGCCAGCTGGGGGCAGAGCGAGCAGTACTTC. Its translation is CASWGQSEQYF.

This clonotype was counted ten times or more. The CDR3: CASGLVLGSGILDTQYF. DNA for the CDR3: TGTGCTAGTGGTTTGGTACTGGGTTCGGGGATTTTGGATACGCAGTATTTT. The genes are TRBV12-5 and TRBJ2-3; TRBD2 is a possible D gene (5 bases). The CDR3 is 17 amino acids. The V end lost 0 bases, the J end lost 6 bases, and 19 bases lay between the germline ends. Germline V CDR1 and CDR2: LGHNT, FRNRAP.

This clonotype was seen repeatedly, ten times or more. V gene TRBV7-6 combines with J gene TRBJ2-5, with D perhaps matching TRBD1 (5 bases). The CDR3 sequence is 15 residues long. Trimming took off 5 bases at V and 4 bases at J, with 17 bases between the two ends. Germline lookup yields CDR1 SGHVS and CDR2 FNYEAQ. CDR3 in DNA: TGTGCCAGCAGCCCTGCTGGACAATCTTTAGAGACCCAGTACTTC. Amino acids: CASSPAGQSLETQYF.

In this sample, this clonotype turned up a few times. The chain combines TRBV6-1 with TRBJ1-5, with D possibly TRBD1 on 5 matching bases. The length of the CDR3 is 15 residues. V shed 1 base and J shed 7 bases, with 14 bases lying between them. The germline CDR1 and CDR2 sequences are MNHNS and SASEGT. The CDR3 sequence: CASSEVPGKRQPQHF. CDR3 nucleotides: TGTGCCAGCAGTGAAGTTCCAGGGAAGCGCCAGCCCCAGCATTTT.

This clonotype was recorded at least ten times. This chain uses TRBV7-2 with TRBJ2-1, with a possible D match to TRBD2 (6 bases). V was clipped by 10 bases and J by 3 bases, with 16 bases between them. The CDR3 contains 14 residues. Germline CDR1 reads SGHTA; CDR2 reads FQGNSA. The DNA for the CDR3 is TGTGCCAACGCCCCTCAGACTAGCTACAATGAGCAGTTCTTC. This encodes CANAPQTSYNEQFF.

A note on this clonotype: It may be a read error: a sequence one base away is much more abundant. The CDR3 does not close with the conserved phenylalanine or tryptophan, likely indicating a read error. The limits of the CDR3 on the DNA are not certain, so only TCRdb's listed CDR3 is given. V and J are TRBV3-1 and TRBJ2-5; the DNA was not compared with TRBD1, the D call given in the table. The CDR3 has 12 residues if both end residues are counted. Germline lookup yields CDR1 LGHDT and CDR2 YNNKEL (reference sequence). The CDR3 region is CASSHRDISRYL.

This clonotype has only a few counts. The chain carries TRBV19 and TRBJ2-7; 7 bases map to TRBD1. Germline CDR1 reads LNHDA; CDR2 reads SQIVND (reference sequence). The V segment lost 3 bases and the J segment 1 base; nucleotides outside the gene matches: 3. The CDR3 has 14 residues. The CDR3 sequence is CASSMAGGSYEQYF. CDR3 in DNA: TGTGCCAGTAGTATGGCAGGGGGATCCTACGAGCAGTACTTC.

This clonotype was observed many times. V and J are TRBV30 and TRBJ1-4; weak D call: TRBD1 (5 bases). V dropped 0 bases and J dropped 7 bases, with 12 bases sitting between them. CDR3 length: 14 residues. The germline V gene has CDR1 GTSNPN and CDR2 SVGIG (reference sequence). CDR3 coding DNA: TGTGCCTGGAGTGTACAAGGGGTCCGTGAAAAACTGTTTTTT. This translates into CAWSVQGVREKLFF.